Listed below are T cell receptor beta chains from one sample, sequenced in a study of post-analysis software for immune sequencing data. TCRdb re-called the PCR reads through MiXCR, storing one row per CDR3 protein. The sample lists roughly 580,000 distinct CDR3 sequences, 44% occurring once. The sample consisted of blood. The source of these receptors is a girl aged 5-17 years with multiple sclerosis. Each CDR3 is given with its conserved first and last residue. The order of the fields is V gene, J gene, clone size, D gene, CDR3 protein, CDR3 DNA. D genes are given only for firm matches. The size of a clone is reported for some rows only, either as once, few or many, or as a class for expanded clones.

v_call: TRBV10-3; j_call: TRBJ2-1; clone_size: NA; d_call: TRBD1; cdr3_aa: CAIRGQGSYNEQFF; cdr3_nt: TGTGCCATCAGGGGACAGGGTTCCTACAATGAGCAGTTCTTC
v_call: TRBV9; j_call: TRBJ2-6; clone_size: NA; d_call: NA; cdr3_aa: CASSVDVEANVLTF; cdr3_nt: TGTGCCAGCAGCGTAGACGTGGAGGCCAACGTCCTGACTTTC
v_call: TRBV5-5; j_call: TRBJ2-4; clone_size: NA; d_call: NA; cdr3_aa: CASSPTQGMGDIQYF; cdr3_nt: TGTGCCAGCAGCCCAACACAGGGTATGGGGGACATTCAGTACTTC
v_call: TRBV12-3/TRBV12-4; j_call: TRBJ2-7; clone_size: NA; d_call: NA; cdr3_aa: CASSSAVGAYEQYF; cdr3_nt: TGTGCCAGCAGTTCCGCAGTAGGGGCCTACGAGCAGTACTTC
v_call: TRBV27; j_call: TRBJ2-7; clone_size: NA; d_call: NA; cdr3_aa: CASSLFTRAGEQYF; cdr3_nt: TGTGCCAGCAGTTTATTCACCAGGGCGGGCGAGCAGTACTTC
v_call: TRBV12-3/TRBV12-4; j_call: TRBJ2-3; clone_size: few; d_call: NA; cdr3_aa: CASTQHGGPSTDTQYF; cdr3_nt: TGTGCCAGCACCCAACATGGGGGACCTAGCACAGATACGCAGTATTTT
v_call: TRBV12-3/TRBV12-4; j_call: TRBJ1-2; clone_size: NA; d_call: NA; cdr3_aa: CASSLKWVTYGYTF; cdr3_nt: TGTGCCAGCAGTTTAAAATGGGTCACCTATGGCTACACCTTC
v_call: TRBV2; j_call: TRBJ2-7; clone_size: NA; d_call: NA; cdr3_aa: CASSESLTSYEQYF; cdr3_nt: TGTGCCAGCAGTGAATCCCTCACATCCTACGAGCAGTACTTC
v_call: TRBV18; j_call: TRBJ2-3; clone_size: NA; d_call: NA; cdr3_aa: CASQGQQSTDTQYF; cdr3_nt: TGTGCCAGCCAGGGCCAACAGTCCACAGATACGCAGTATTTT
v_call: TRBV6-5; j_call: TRBJ2-7; clone_size: NA; d_call: NA; cdr3_aa: CASSYPGKGSYEQYF; cdr3_nt: TGTGCCAGCAGTTACCCAGGGAAGGGATCCTACGAGCAGTACTTC
v_call: TRBV9; j_call: TRBJ2-1; clone_size: few; d_call: TRBD2; cdr3_aa: CASSAGTSGDEQFF; cdr3_nt: TGTGCCAGCAGCGCCGGGACTAGCGGAGATGAGCAGTTCTTC
v_call: TRBV6-1; j_call: TRBJ2-1; clone_size: few; d_call: NA; cdr3_aa: CASRAGQGGYNEQFF; cdr3_nt: TGTGCCAGCAGGGCAGGGCAGGGGGGCTACAATGAGCAGTTCTTC
v_call: TRBV9; j_call: TRBJ2-7; clone_size: few; d_call: TRBD2; cdr3_aa: CASSVTPSGNYEQYF; cdr3_nt: TGTGCCAGCAGCGTCACCCCTAGCGGGAACTACGAGCAGTACTTC
v_call: TRBV20-1; j_call: TRBJ1-2; clone_size: NA; d_call: TRBD1; cdr3_aa: CSARALGQGNYGYTF; cdr3_nt: TGCAGTGCTAGAGCCCTGGGACAGGGGAACTATGGCTACACCTTC
v_call: TRBV12-3/TRBV12-4; j_call: TRBJ2-3; clone_size: few; d_call: NA; cdr3_aa: CASSFYIGPSTDTQYF; cdr3_nt: TGTGCCAGCAGTTTTTACATAGGCCCTAGCACAGATACGCAGTATTTT